This is a list of T cell receptor beta chains from one sample in a study of post-analysis software for immune sequencing data. TCRdb re-called the PCR reads with MiXCR, one entry per CDR3 protein. The top ten hold around an eighth of the sample, which has 380,000 or so distinct CDR3 sequences, roughly 38% seen once. The specimen was blood. These receptors were obtained from a girl aged 5 to 17 with multiple sclerosis. Each CDR3 is given with its conserved first and last residue.

TRBV4-2	CASSQGERGRTYEQYF
TRBV12-3/TRBV12-4	CASSFGGPRSNQPQHF
TRBV6-6	CASSYVSSPLSYEQYF
TRBV6-1	CASRGQGKGQTQYF
TRBV11-3	CASSFGSGQGNIQYF
TRBV5-1	CASSLIAGGKETQYF
TRBV6-6	CASTPGLAGINEQFF
TRBV27	CASQSGQGARNTEAFF
TRBV6-1	CASSGGGLSTDTQYF
TRBV10-3	CAISESRGGNTEAFF
TRBV11-2	CASSLDTAEQYF
TRBV29-1	CTTGEVGETQYF
TRBV9	CASSGGASETQYF
TRBV7-9	CASTLTPNYGYTF
TRBV7-9	CASSFRQGIREQYF
TRBV5-1	CANSPGVGNEKRFF
TRBV7-3	CASSPQVTDTQYF
TRBV6-5	CASSYRGLDGYTF
TRBV7-9	CASSFSGRFENEQFF
TRBV5-8	CASSLRGYSTDTQYF
TRBV13	CASSKWGAGQPQHF
TRBV2	CAGSGRGSSSIQYF
TRBV29-1	CSVVTARLEETQYF
TRBV6-2/TRBV6-3	CASSPTGPRQPQHF
TRBV7-2	CASSEGQVLNQPQHF
TRBV21-1	CASSKAVRVPGYTF
TRBV27	CASSPAGGVTEAFF
TRBV4-1	CASSPVGWVEQYF
TRBV10-3	CAISESGIRIGERYF
TRBV12-3/TRBV12-4	CASSFWEPTYEQYF
TRBV4-3	CASSQDAGNIQYF
TRBV6-5	CASSHTSGGADTQYF
TRBV6-1	CASTARDGSSYEQYF
TRBV27	CASSLRRGDWEEQYF
TRBV7-2	CASSPGDRGSYEQYF
TRBV12-3/TRBV12-4	CASSPGQAGGAFF
TRBV7-2	CASSSQVYEQYF
TRBV3-1	CASSPLAGANVLTF
TRBV6-1	CASSDQSSPLHF
TRBV3-1	CASSLPPPRGGGEQFF
TRBV7-3	CASSLIGGAPQNNEQFF
TRBV10-3	CAISEPTAYEQYF
TRBV7-2	CASSLRGSGPYEQYF
TRBV7-3	CASSLRISDTQYF
TRBV29-1	CSVGGQGEDYGYTF